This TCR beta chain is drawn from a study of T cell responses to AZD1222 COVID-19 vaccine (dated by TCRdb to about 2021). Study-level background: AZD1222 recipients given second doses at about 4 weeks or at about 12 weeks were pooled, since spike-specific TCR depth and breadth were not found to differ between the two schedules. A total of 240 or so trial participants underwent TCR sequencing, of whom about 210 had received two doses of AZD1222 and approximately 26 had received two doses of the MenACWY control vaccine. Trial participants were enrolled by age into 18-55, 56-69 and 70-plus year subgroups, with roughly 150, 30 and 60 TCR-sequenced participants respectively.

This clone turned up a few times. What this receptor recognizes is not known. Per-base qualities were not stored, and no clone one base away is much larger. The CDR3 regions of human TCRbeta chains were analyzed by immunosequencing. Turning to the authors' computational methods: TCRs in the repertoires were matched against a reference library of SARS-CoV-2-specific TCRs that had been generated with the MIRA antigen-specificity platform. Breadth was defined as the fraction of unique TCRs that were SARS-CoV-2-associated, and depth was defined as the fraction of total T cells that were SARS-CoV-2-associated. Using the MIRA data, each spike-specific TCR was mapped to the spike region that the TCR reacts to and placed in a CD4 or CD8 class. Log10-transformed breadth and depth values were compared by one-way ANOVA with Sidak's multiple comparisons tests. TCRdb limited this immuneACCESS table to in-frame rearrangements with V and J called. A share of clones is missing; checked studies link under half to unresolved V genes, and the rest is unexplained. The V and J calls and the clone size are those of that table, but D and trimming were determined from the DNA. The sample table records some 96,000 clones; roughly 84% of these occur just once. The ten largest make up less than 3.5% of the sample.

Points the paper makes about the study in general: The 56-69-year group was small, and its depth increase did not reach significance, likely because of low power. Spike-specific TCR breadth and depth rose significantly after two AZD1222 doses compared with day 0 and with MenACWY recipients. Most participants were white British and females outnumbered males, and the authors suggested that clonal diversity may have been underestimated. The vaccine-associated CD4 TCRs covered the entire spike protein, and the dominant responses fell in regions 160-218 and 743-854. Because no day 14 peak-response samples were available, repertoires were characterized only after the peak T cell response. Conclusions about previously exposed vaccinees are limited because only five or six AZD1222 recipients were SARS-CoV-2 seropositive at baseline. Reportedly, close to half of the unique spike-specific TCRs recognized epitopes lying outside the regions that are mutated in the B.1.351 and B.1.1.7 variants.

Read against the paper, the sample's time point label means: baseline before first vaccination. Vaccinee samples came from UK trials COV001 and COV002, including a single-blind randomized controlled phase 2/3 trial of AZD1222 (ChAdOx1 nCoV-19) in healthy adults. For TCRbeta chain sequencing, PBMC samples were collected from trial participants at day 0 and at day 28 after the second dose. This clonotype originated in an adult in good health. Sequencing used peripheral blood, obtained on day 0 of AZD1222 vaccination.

The nucleotides read TGTGCCAGCAGTTCCATCATGGGGGGCAGGTTTTCCAACGAGCAGTACTTC. It encodes CASSSIMGGRFSNEQYF. The chain joins TRBV28 to TRBJ2-7; the D match is possibly TRBD1 or TRBD2, with 6 bases aligned in each. Trimming costs V 4 bases and J 5 bases, and their ends lie 24 bases apart. Inclusive of the bounding cysteine and phenylalanine, the CDR3 is 17 residues long. Here the CDR3 DNA is all that survives: 51 bases in frame from base 1. Reading the germline V gene gives CDR1 MDHEN and CDR2 SYDVKM.